This T cell receptor (beta chain) was retrieved from a study of T cells after yellow fever vaccination. This clonotype was recorded a few times. CDR3 size: 15 residues. Germline V gene sequence: CDR1 SGHAT, CDR2 FQNNGV. V lost 5 bases to trimming and J lost 4 bases; unmatched junction nucleotides: 5. 5'RACE template switching generated TCR cDNA, adding a universal primer site and UMIs. TCRdb recomputed calls from the 5' RACE reads with MiXCR, one row per CDR3 protein. The sample includes approximately 580,000 distinct CDR3 sequences, roughly a sixth of them seen just once. The source is a man younger than 35 who received the YFV17D yellow fever vaccine. Source: PBMCs, taken 5 to 6 days after the first yellow fever vaccination. The chain links TRBV11-2 to TRBJ2-1, with 10 positions matching TRBD2. CDR3 coding DNA: TGTGCCAGCAGCCAACTAGCGGGGAGTTACAATGAGCAGTTCTTC. Protein sequence: CASSQLAGSYNEQFF.